This TCR beta chain was captured in a study of shared clonotypes between healthy human individuals. Germline CDR1 and CDR2: MDHEN and SYDVKM. The CDR3 covers 13 residues. V lost 5 bases and J 7 bases, leaving 12 bases between the germline ends. Template for every sorted-subset replicate PCR totaled around 200 ng DNA, tens of thousands of T cell genomes. In the original processing: Filtering differed for immunoSEQ, which gave only junction sequences without quality scores. Profiling relied on immunoSEQ multiplex PCR, and the TCRdb table lists in-frame clones only, not all of them. Clone size and the V and J calls come from that table; the DNA yielded D and trimming. The sample lists around 700,000 clones; approximately 75% were seen once. This clone was seen a handful of times.

This sequence was found in a woman aged 25-40 years in good health. V usage is TRBV28 and J usage is TRBJ2-1; D gene unclear. Sequenced material: memory CD4+ T cells sorted from blood. The subset here: CD45RA-negative fraction. The CDR3 spells CASSLPVRNEQFF. DNA for the CDR3: TGTGCCAGCAGTCTTCCGGTCCGAAATGAGCAGTTCTTC.